This passage covers 30 T cell receptor beta chains from one sample sequenced in a study of immune heterogeneity within non-small cell lung tumors. The TCR beta CDR3 region underwent multiplex PCR amplification with 32 V and 13 J primers. TCRdb recomputed calls from the multiplex PCR reads with MiXCR, one row per CDR3 protein. The data contain 20,000 to 25,000 distinct CDR3 sequences, around 26% of them seen just once; the ten biggest clones take up 3.5% to 4.5%. Bulk tumor genomic DNA served as template, at roughly 600 ng per sample. Biopsy collection occurred during surgery, with several far-apart biopsies per primary tumor. The study cohort was described as untreated, and its members had newly diagnosed non-small cell lung cancer. They went on to have curative surgery. The material sequenced was lung tumor tissue. The receptors originated from a middle-aged man with non-small cell lung cancer.

Remarks on this clonotype: Being one base from a much bigger clone, this may be a read error. J is TRBJ2-3 and V is TRBV6-4; D perhaps matches TRBD2 (5 bases). CDR1 and CDR2 (germline): MRHNA, SNTAGT. The ends were cut back, 5 bases at V and 1 base at J, with 10 bases in the middle. The CDR3 contains 14 residues. CDR3 sequence (DNA): TGTGCCAGCAGTCCCATCGGGGGCACAGATACGCAGTATTTT. This gives the protein CASSPIGGTDTQYF.

This clonotype was found once. Just one base apart from a much larger clone, this may be a read error. CDR3 region: CSARDPRGRENIQYF. CDR3 DNA: TGCAGTGCTAGAGATCCAAGAGGGAGAGAAAACATTCAGTACTTC. The chain uses TRBV20-1 and TRBJ2-4, with D possibly matching TRBD2 (5 bases). This CDR3 is built from 15 residues. The V gene's germline CDR1 is DFQATT and CDR2 SNEGSKA (reference sequence). V was shortened by 0 bases and J by 5 bases, with 14 bases between the two germline ends.

On this clonotype: This sequence may be a read error, since a much larger clone differs from it by one base. The chain recombines TRBV2 with TRBJ2-7; possible D gene TRBD2, 6 bases. This CDR3 region has 15 residues. Germline V CDR1 and CDR2: SNHLY, FYNNEI. V was shortened by 6 bases and J by 3 bases, with 18 bases between the two germline ends. The CDR3 DNA reads as TGTGCCAGCAGGAAAGCCGTAGCGGACGACTACGAGCAGTACTTC. Amino acid sequence: CASRKAVADDYEQYF. Variable domain in full (rest from reference TRBV2 and TRBJ2-7): EPEVTQTPSHQVTQMGQEVILRCVPISNHLYFYWYRQILGQKVEFLVSFYNNEISEKSEIFDDQFSVERPDGSNFTLKIRSTKLEDSAMYFCASRKAVADDYEQYFGPGTRLTVT.

This clonotype turned up a few times. The V call is TRBV30, the J call TRBJ1-6; D is uncertain. V was trimmed by 6 bases and J by 8 bases, leaving 17 bases between them. The CDR3 consists of 14 residues. The germline CDR1 and CDR2 sequences are GTSNPN and SVGIG (reference sequence). In nucleotides, the CDR3 is TGTGCCTGCCACCACCCGGGATTATATTCACCCCTCCACTTT. The encoded protein is CACHHPGLYSPLHF.

For this clonotype: One base away lies a much larger clone, so this may be a sequencing read error. The chain recombines TRBV5-1 with TRBJ2-7; 7 bases are shared with TRBD1. The CDR3 contains 14 residues. CDR1 and CDR2 (germline): SGHRS, YFSETQ. The CDR3 DNA reads as TGCGCCAGCAGCAAGATTGACAGGGCCGGAGAGCATTACTTC. This sequence encodes CASSKIDRAGEHYF.

Details on this clonotype: A read error is possible here, since a much larger clone lies one base away. This chain's CDR3 is CASSLPAGSYNEKFF. The CDR3 DNA reads TGTGCCAGCAGCCTCCCAGCGGGCTCCTACAATGAGAAGTTCTTC. The rearrangement links TRBV11-2 to TRBJ2-1; D may be TRBD2 (6 bases). Germline CDR1 SGHAT, CDR2 FQNNGV. There are 15 residues in the CDR3.

This clonotype was counted a few times. The CDR3, as DNA: TGCGCCAGCAGCCAGCATGACGAAGGACGGTATAATTCACCCCTCCACTTT. This translates into CASSQHDEGRYNSPLHF. The chain is built from TRBV4-3 and TRBJ1-6; D gene unclear. The CDR3 has 17 amino acids. The V gene lost 3 bases and the J gene lost 4 bases, with 16 bases spanning the gap. From germline, CDR1 is LGHNA and CDR2 YSLEER.

This sequence joins TRBV20-1 and TRBJ2-5, with 8 bases aligning to TRBD2. The CDR3 is made up of 15 amino acids. V dropped 0 bases and J dropped 4; count of bases not matched to a gene: 7. Germline assignment: CDR1 DFQATT and CDR2 SNEGSKA (reference sequence). The CDR3 nucleotides are TGCAGTGCTAGAGATCCGGGAGGGCCGGCAGAGACCCAGTACTTC. Its translation: CSARDPGGPAETQYF.

This clonotype was seen once. The chain has TRBV10-3 and TRBJ2-5; a possible D gene is TRBD2 (7 bases). Looked up from germline, CDR1 is ENHRY and CDR2 is SYGVKD. This CDR3 region has 14 residues. Trimming shortened V by 3 bases and J by 4 bases, and 12 bases separated the two germline ends. The CDR3 spells CAISDDRGGETQYF. As DNA, the CDR3 is TGTGCCATCAGTGATGATAGGGGGGGAGAGACCCAGTACTTC.

V gene TRBV20-1 combines with J gene TRBJ1-5; no clear D gene. This CDR3 contains 14 residues. Germline values: CDR1 DFQATT, CDR2 SNEGSKA (reference sequence). Trimming stripped 3 bases from V and 1 base from J, with 10 bases between. This CDR3 reads CSARPDGSNQPQHF. For the CDR3, the DNA is TGCAGTGCTAGGCCGGACGGAAGCAATCAGCCCCAGCATTTT.

Points on this clonotype: One base away lies a much larger clone, so this may be a sequencing read error. The conserved final phenylalanine or tryptophan is absent from the CDR3, which likely points to a read error. The chain uses TRBV6-1 and TRBJ2-1; D is possibly TRBD1 (6 bases). The CDR3 is 16 residues long. CDR1 is MNHNS, CDR2 SASEGT, per germline. Trimming shortened V by 5 bases and J by 0 bases, and 14 bases separated the two germline ends. CDR3 protein: CASSLQGPSSYNEQFC. The CDR3 bases are TGTGCCAGCAGTCTTCAGGGGCCTAGCTCCTACAATGAGCAGTTCTGC.

This clonotype occurred a few times. The J gene is TRBJ2-7, the V gene TRBV20-1; 9 bases fit TRBD1. Germline lookup yields CDR1 DFQATT and CDR2 SNEGSKA (reference sequence). This CDR3 region has 15 residues. J gave up 1 base and V 5 bases, and 9 bases lay outside the gene matches. The CDR3 nucleotides are TGCAGTGCTGAACCGGGACAGGGCTTATCCTACGAGCAGTACTTC. As protein: CSAEPGQGLSYEQYF.

This clonotype was detected ten times or more. This chain uses TRBV19 with TRBJ2-6; unclear D gene. The CDR3 totals 17 residues. Trimming removed 5 bases at V and 0 bases at J, with 14 bases between. From germline, CDR1 is LNHDA and CDR2 SQIVND (reference sequence). CDR3 DNA: TGTGCCAGTAGTGCAGGTGCGTGGAGCTCTGGGGCCAACGTCCTGACTTTC. It translates to CASSAGAWSSGANVLTF.

CDR3 residues: CASSFSRRVNEQFF. CDR3 bases: TGTGCCAGCAGCTTCAGTCGACGGGTCAATGAGCAGTTCTTC. The chain recombines TRBV11-3 with TRBJ2-1; D remains ambiguous. This CDR3 has 14 amino acids. The germline V and J ends were trimmed by 3 bases and 6 bases, with 12 bases remaining between them. Germline-derived CDR1 and CDR2 are SGHNT and YENEEA.

This clonotype occurred many times. The CDR3 DNA is TGCGCCAGCAGCCCGGGCGGGGGAGGATCCTACGAGCAGTACTTC. Its translation: CASSPGGGGSYEQYF. V and J are TRBV5-1 and TRBJ2-7; 7 bases are a match to TRBD2. Germline lookup yields CDR1 SGHRS and CDR2 YFSETQ. Trimming removed 4 bases from V and 1 base from J; junction bases left unmatched: 8. The CDR3 has 15 amino acids.

On this clonotype itself: A much larger clone lies a single base off, so this may be a read error. This chain joins TRBV6-1 and TRBJ2-7, with a weak D call TRBD1 (6 bases). Germline loops: CDR1 MNHNS, CDR2 SASEGT. Trimming took off 5 bases at V and 4 bases at J, with 15 bases between the two ends. This CDR3 spans 14 amino acids. Here the CDR3 DNA reads TGTGCCAGCAGTCCCTTTGGGGGCGGGTACGAGCAGTACTTC. Protein sequence: CASSPFGGGYEQYF.

The genes are TRBV27 and TRBJ2-7; D tentatively fits TRBD1 or TRBD2 (5 bases each). The CDR3 totals 15 residues. Germline CDR1 is MNHEY and CDR2 is SMNVEV (reference sequence). The V and J ends lost 5 bases and 4 bases respectively, with 18 bases between them. CDR3 DNA: TGTGCCAGCAGTAAACCGGGACGGAGCCCTTACGAGCAGTACTTC. Translated: CASSKPGRSPYEQYF.

This clonotype was observed once. A much larger clone differs from this one at a single base, so this may be a read error. The chain has TRBV20-1 and TRBJ1-2; no clear D gene. Trimming took off 4 bases at V and 6 bases at J, with 9 bases between the two ends. Germline CDR1 DFQATT, CDR2 SNEGSKA (reference sequence). The CDR3 runs to 11 residues. CDR3 loop: CSANGNHGYTF. The CDR3 region has the DNA TGCAGTGCTAACGGCAACCATGGCTACACCTTC.

This clonotype was found a few times. The chain is built from TRBV19 and TRBJ1-3; D unresolved. The germline V and J ends were trimmed by 6 bases and 0 bases, with 9 bases remaining between them. Germline V gene sequence: CDR1 LNHDA, CDR2 SQIVND (reference sequence). This CDR3 is 14 amino acids long. CDR3 residues: CASSRSTSGNTIYF. The CDR3 DNA reads TGTGCCAGTAGCCGATCTACCTCTGGAAACACCATATATTTT.

As to this clonotype: Since a much larger clone is just one base distant, this may be a read error. The chain has TRBV6-4 and TRBJ2-3; 10 bases agree with TRBD1. The CDR3 consists of 16 residues. Per germline, CDR1 MRHNA and CDR2 SNTAGT. The chain's CDR3 is CASSYSSGQGADTQYF. DNA of the CDR3: TGTGCCAGCAGTTACTCCAGTGGACAGGGGGCAGATACGCAGTATTTT.

This sequence joins TRBV20-1 and TRBJ2-1; 9 nucleotides line up with TRBD2. CDR1 and CDR2 (germline): DFQATT, SNEGSKA (reference sequence). CDR3 length: 14 residues. Trimming cost V 0 bases and J 6 bases; bases outside gene matches: 3. CDR3 in DNA: TGCAGTGCTAGAGAAAGCGGGAGGACCAATGAGCAGTTCTTC. Its protein product is CSARESGRTNEQFF.

This clonotype has ten or more counts. The V call is TRBV9, the J call TRBJ1-2, with D perhaps matching TRBD1 (5 bases). V was clipped by 4 bases and J by 6 bases, with 13 bases between them. CDR3 size: 13 residues. The germline CDR1 and CDR2 sequences are SGDLS and YYNGEE. CDR3 DNA: TGTGCCAGCAGCATGGGCGGGGGGAATGGCTACACCTTC. As protein: CASSMGGGNGYTF.

V usage is TRBV5-1 and J usage is TRBJ1-1; tentative D call: TRBD1 (5 bases). V was pared by 0 bases and J by 4 bases, with 13 bases between. The CDR3 sequence is 15 residues long. Germline values: CDR1 SGHRS, CDR2 YFSETQ. The CDR3 nucleotides are TGCGCCAGCAGCTTGGAAGCCCGGGACGGCACTGAAGCTTTCTTT. Translation gives CASSLEARDGTEAFF.

This clonotype showed up many times. CDR3 in DNA: TGTGCCAGCAGCTTTTTAGGGCCCTACAATGAGCAGTTCTTC. Amino acids: CASSFLGPYNEQFF. The chain combines TRBV5-6 with TRBJ2-1, with unresolved D. CDR1 and CDR2 (germline): SGHDT, YYEEEE. The CDR3 totals 14 residues. Between the trimmed V and J ends, which lost 2 bases and 2 bases, there was a span of 8 bases.

This clonotype was counted ten times or more. This chain joins TRBV11-2 and TRBJ2-7, with D perhaps TRBD1 (7 bases). The V gene lost 8 bases and the J gene lost 3 bases, with 14 bases spanning the gap. Germline CDR1 and CDR2: SGHAT and FQNNGV. The CDR3 is 13 amino acids. CDR3 DNA: TGTGCCAGCGGAGGGGACAGCTTCTACGAGCAGTACTTC. It is translated as CASGGDSFYEQYF.

J is TRBJ2-3 and V is TRBV27; D gene ambiguous. CDR1 is MNHEY and CDR2 is SMNVEV in the germline V gene (reference sequence). The CDR3 length is 15 residues. Between the trimmed V and J ends, which lost 2 bases and 0 bases, there was a span of 9 bases. Here the CDR3 reads CASSLSFASTDTQYF. CDR3 nucleotides: TGTGCCAGCAGTTTAAGCTTCGCTAGCACAGATACGCAGTATTTT.

Worth noting for this clonotype: A much larger clone lies a single base off, so this may be a read error. The DNA for the CDR3 is TGCGCCAGCAGTCCTCAACAGATGATAGTTGAAGCTTTCTTT. Its protein product is CASSPQQMIVEAFF. This sequence joins TRBV10-2 and TRBJ1-1; D not certain. The CDR3 is made up of 14 amino acids. Germline CDR1 reads WSHSY; CDR2 reads SAAADI. V lost 5 bases, J lost 7 bases, and 17 bases lay in between.

This clonotype rates as medium-sized. This chain uses TRBV15 with TRBJ2-7; D could derive from TRBD1 or TRBD2 (5 bases each). V was shortened by 2 bases and J by 2 bases, with 10 bases between the two germline ends. Germline V gene lookup returns CDR1 LNHNV and CDR2 YYDKDF (reference sequence). The CDR3 runs to 14 residues. The CDR3 spells CATSRNKGPYEQYF. DNA of the CDR3: TGTGCCACCAGCAGAAACAAGGGACCCTACGAGCAGTACTTC.

This clonotype is classed as medium-sized. J is TRBJ2-1 and V is TRBV6-2 or TRBV6-3, with 12 bases aligning to TRBD2. Germline lookup yields CDR1 MNHEY and CDR2 SVGEGT. The CDR3 has 18 amino acids. Losses at the gene ends were 5 bases for V and 0 bases for J; bases not matched to a gene: 8. DNA of the CDR3: TGTGCCAGCAGTAAGAGACTAGCGGGAGCCAACTCCTACAATGAGCAGTTCTTC. Its translation: CASSKRLAGANSYNEQFF.

In nucleotides, the CDR3 is TGCGCCAGCAGCCAAGGACAGATCTCCTCCTACGAGCAGTACTTC. Amino acids: CASSQGQISSYEQYF. V and J are TRBV4-1 and TRBJ2-7; perhaps TRBD1 as D (5 bases). CDR3 length equals 15 residues. In germline, CDR1 is MGHRA, CDR2 YSYEKL. V lost 1 base and J 0 bases, leaving 10 bases between the germline ends.